This TCR beta chain derives from a study of cytomegalovirus exposure and HLA in healthy donors. As to this clone: Its antigen remains unidentified.

Trimming left V 4 bases short and J 3 bases short, with 7 bases between. Germline loops: CDR1 MNHEY, CDR2 SMNVEV (reference sequence). The CDR3 totals 13 residues. Overall study results and limits: Later analysis identified several of the most significant clusters that appeared linked to common viral pathogens.

The PCR made use of 60 Vbeta and 13 Jbeta primers. Libraries were prepared by immunoSEQ multiplex PCR; TCRdb keeps only in-frame clonotypes and omits some of them. The table includes some 200,000 clones, approximately 80% detected once. This sequence was found in a girl aged 5 to 17 in good health and CMV-seronegative. The chain joins TRBV27 to TRBJ1-5; maybe TRBD1 (5 bases). The sequencing input was PBMCs. CDR3 loop: CASSSGYNQPQHF. The CDR3 DNA sequence: TGTGCCAGCAGTTCAGGGTACAATCAGCCCCAGCATTTT.